The next 14 T cell receptor beta chains were all read from a single sample in a study of blood T cell repertoires in COVID-19. Only in-frame clones appear in the TCRdb table, and some are missing; sequencing was by immunoSEQ multiplex PCR. Of a few hundred thousand clones in the sample, roughly 90% were seen once. The sample was peripheral blood. Every receptor here comes from a man younger than 35 who had recovered from COVID-19.

The J gene is TRBJ1-2, the V gene TRBV25-1; no clear D. The germline V and J ends were trimmed by 4 bases and 8 bases, with 14 bases remaining between them. Germline V gene lookup returns CDR1 MGHDK and CDR2 SYGVNS. The CDR3 is 13 amino acids. The CDR3: CASSGQIRGGYTF. DNA for the CDR3: TGTGCCAGCAGTGGACAAATAAGAGGGGGCTACACCTTC.

V and J are TRBV5-1 and TRBJ2-2, with 7 bases that match TRBD2. Trimming at V came to 1 base and at J to 5 bases, leaving 2 bases not matched to a gene. The CDR3 runs to 14 residues. The V gene's germline CDR1 is SGHRS and CDR2 YFSETQ. The CDR3 reads CASSLRGGTGELFF. CDR3 DNA: TGCGCCAGCAGCTTGCGGGGAGGGACCGGGGAGCTGTTTTTT.

The CDR3 spells CSASGTGVNYGYTF. In nucleotides, the CDR3 is TGCAGTGCTAGTGGGACAGGGGTTAACTATGGCTACACCTTC. This chain links TRBV20-1 with TRBJ1-2, with TRBD1 matching 10 bases. This CDR3 contains 14 residues. With 3 bases clipped from V and 1 base from J, the junction kept 2 bases outside the gene matches. Germline V gives CDR1 DFQATT, CDR2 SNEGSKA (reference sequence).

The CDR3, as DNA: TGTGCCAGCAGCTTTAGCGGGAGGGCCCACGAGCAGTACTTC. Translating it yields CASSFSGRAHEQYF. The rearrangement uses TRBV7-9 and TRBJ2-7, with 11 bases fitting TRBD2. This CDR3 is built from 14 residues. Germline CDR1 SEHNR, CDR2 FQNEAQ (reference sequence). V lost 3 bases, J lost 5 bases, and 3 bases stayed unmatched.

This clone appeared once. The chain couples TRBV3-1 (or the pseudogene TRBV3-2) to TRBJ1-2, with a possible D match to TRBD1 (5 bases). Germline V gene lookup returns CDR1 LGHDT and CDR2 YNNKEL (reference sequence). The V and J ends lost 2 bases and 9 bases respectively, with 10 bases between them. This CDR3 comprises 12 residues. This chain's CDR3 is CASSQPGYSYTF. The CDR3 region has the DNA TGTGCCAGCAGCCAACCAGGGTACAGCTACACCTTC.

The CDR3 here is CASSSGTGGRNTEAFF. CDR3 DNA: TGCGCCAGCAGCTCTGGGACAGGGGGTAGGAACACTGAAGCTTTCTTT. The chain combines TRBV5-1 with TRBJ1-1, with 11 bases aligning to TRBD1. Per germline, CDR1 SGHRS and CDR2 YFSETQ. V dropped 3 bases and J dropped 1; count of bases not matched to a gene: 5. The CDR3 has 16 amino acids.

The V and J genes are TRBV27 and TRBJ1-1, with 12 nucleotides matching TRBD1. This CDR3 spans 18 amino acids. Germline V lookup: CDR1 MNHEY, CDR2 SMNVEV (reference sequence). V shed 4 bases, J shed 4 bases, and the junction held 13 bases outside the gene matches. This CDR3 is CASSYEGGTGGLGTEAFF. Written as DNA, the CDR3 is TGTGCCAGCAGTTACGAGGGGGGGACAGGGGGCTTGGGCACTGAAGCTTTCTTT.

This clone was observed once. This chain uses TRBV2 with TRBJ1-4; D gene uncertain. The germline CDR1 and CDR2 sequences are SNHLY and FYNNEI. CDR3 length equals 15 residues. Trimming pared 0 bases from V and 7 bases from J, leaving 12 bases between. The CDR3 DNA reads TGTGCCAGCAGTGAAGCGGGCCAGTCAGGTGAAAAACTGTTTTTT. This sequence encodes CASSEAGQSGEKLFF.

The chain carries TRBV11-2 and TRBJ2-5, with 11 bases fitting TRBD2. Germline V gene lookup returns CDR1 SGHAT and CDR2 FQNNGV. V was clipped by 1 base and J by 4 bases; unmatched bases: 8. This CDR3 spans 17 amino acids. The CDR3 coding sequence is TGTGCCAGCAGCTTAGGGGTAGCGGGGGGGCCTGGAGAGACCCAGTACTTC. It is translated as CASSLGVAGGPGETQYF.

The rearrangement links TRBV7-9 to TRBJ1-1; weak D call: TRBD1 (6 bases). Germline V CDR1 and CDR2: SEHNR, FQNEAQ (reference sequence). The CDR3 covers 13 residues. V gave up 5 bases and J gave up 1 base, with 8 bases separating them. CDR3 nucleotide sequence: TGTGCCAGCAGCGCAGGGGCGAACACTGAAGCTTTCTTT. Translation: CASSAGANTEAFF.

This chain joins TRBV7-6 and TRBJ2-1; 10 bases match TRBD2. The J segment lost 7 bases and the V segment lost 3 bases, leaving 9 bases of the junction unmatched. This CDR3 region has 16 residues. Germline loops: CDR1 SGHVS, CDR2 FNYEAQ. DNA for the CDR3: TGTGCCAGCAGCTTCGTTTCGGGACTAGCGAGGAATGAGCAGTTCTTC. Amino acid sequence: CASSFVSGLARNEQFF.

The chain is built from TRBV4-1 and TRBJ2-3; tentative D call: TRBD1 (6 bases). Between the trimmed V and J ends, which lost 4 bases and 6 bases, there was a span of 11 bases. Looked up from germline, CDR1 is MGHRA and CDR2 is YSYEKL. The CDR3 runs to 13 residues. DNA for the CDR3: TGCGCCAGCAGCCGTACAGGGTACGATACGCAGTATTTT. It codes for CASSRTGYDTQYF.

The V call is TRBV11-1, the J call TRBJ1-2, with D maybe TRBD1 (6 bases). V was cut by 3 bases and J by 5 bases, with 16 bases left in between. In germline, CDR1 is SGHAT, CDR2 FQDESV (reference sequence). The CDR3 covers 15 residues. Written as DNA, the CDR3 is TGTGCCAGCAGCTTCCCTGGGGGCGCGAGGTATGGCTACACCTTC. Translated, it gives CASSFPGGARYGYTF.

CDR3 nucleotides: TGTGCCAGCACCTCAAGGGGAGGCAATGAGCAGTTCTTC. Translation: CASTSRGGNEQFF. The rearrangement joins TRBV9 to TRBJ2-1; D may be TRBD2 (6 bases). The CDR3 covers 13 residues. The germline V gene encodes CDR1 SGDLS and CDR2 YYNGEE. The V end was cut by 6 bases, the J end by 6 bases, with 13 bases between.